This T cell receptor beta chain is from a study of T-cell memory formation after mild COVID-19. Study-level background: Most TCR clusters belonged to a single donor.

MiXCR was run by TCRdb on the 5' RACE reads, yielding one entry per CDR3 protein. The data show 120,000 to 150,000 distinct CDR3 sequences, 15% to 20% seen once. The germline V gene has CDR1 MNHEY and CDR2 SVGAGI. The CDR3 contains 13 residues. V lost 3 bases, J lost 6 bases, and 3 bases stayed unmatched. The source is an adult woman who had mild COVID-19 (a few samples of this study predate the infection). Cell type and time point are not known. The V call is TRBV6-5, the J call TRBJ2-7; 9 positions agree with TRBD2. The sample was PBMCs or a T cell subset sorted from them (not recorded which). The CDR3 loop is CASSYERGAEQYF. DNA for the CDR3: TGTGCCAGCAGTTATGAGCGGGGGGCCGAGCAGTACTTC.